This TCR beta chain was identified in a study of T cells after posttransplantation cyclophosphamide. Overall study findings and caveats: TRB overlap between skin or GI tissue T cells and blood was limited.

About this clone itself: Its antigen is still unknown.

V lost 3 bases, J lost 6 bases, and 8 bases stayed unmatched. Germline loops: CDR1 MNHNS, CDR2 SASEGT. The CDR3 consists of 16 residues. Sequencing was performed with immunoSEQ multiplex PCR; in TCRdb, only in-frame clones are kept and a portion is missing. The profile covers 50,000 to 65,000 clones, with about 86% appearing a single time and roughly 2.8% taken by the ten largest. This clonotype was obtained from a man under 40 with a blood cancer, CMV-positive, and with a related stem cell donor. This chain joins TRBV6-1 and TRBJ1-5; 10 nucleotides align to TRBD1. The sample taken for sequencing was PBMCs. CDR3 nucleotides: TGTGCCAGCAGTGACCGGGACAGGGGAAAAGCTCAGCCCCAGCATTTT. Protein sequence: CASSDRDRGKAQPQHF.